These 16 T cell receptor beta chains were all obtained from the same sample, sequenced in a study of molecular identifiers for immune sequencing clone quantification. Via MiXCR, TCRdb re-called the PCR reads, giving one row per CDR3 protein. The sample shows about 640,000 distinct CDR3 sequences, just under 20% of them seen only once. Material: naive CD8+ T cells from blood, with Jurkat cell RNA spiked in. Noted subset: FACS-sorted CD8+CD4-CCR7+CD45RA+ naive T cells. The receptors here all came from a human donor in good health. Some libraries in this study had Jurkat cell RNA spiked in.

For this clonotype: Its ends do not fully match the called genes, so a read error is possible. The gene calls are TRBV9 and TRBJ2-3; 7 positions match TRBD2. The germline gives CDR1 SGDLS, CDR2 YYNGEE. The CDR3 contains 14 residues. CDR3 in amino acids: CAGSPPGGSDTQYF. CDR3 coding DNA: TGTGCCGGCAGTCCCCCGGGGGGATCGGATACGCAGTATTTT.

With respect to this clonotype: It may be a read error: a sequence one base away is much more abundant. J is TRBJ1-3 and V is TRBV29-1; TRBD1 might be the D (5 bases). This CDR3 has 15 amino acids. The germline CDR1 and CDR2 sequences are SQVTM and ANQGSEA. CDR3 in DNA: TGCAGCGCTAGGCCGACAGTAAACTCTGGAGACACCATATATTTT. The encoded protein is CSARPTVNSGDTIYF.

There are many counts of this clonotype. The chain uses TRBV5-5 and TRBJ2-5; D possibly corresponds to TRBD1 (5 bases). Germline V gene sequence: CDR1 SGHKS, CDR2 YYEKEE (reference sequence). Trimming pared 1 base from V and 5 bases from J, leaving 15 bases between. The CDR3 sequence is 15 residues long. The DNA for the CDR3 is TGTGCCAGCAGCTTGCAGCCGGCAGGGTTGGAGACCCAGTACTTC. As protein: CASSLQPAGLETQYF. Complete variable domain (other parts from reference TRBV5-5 and TRBJ2-5): DAGVTQSPTHLIKTRGQQVTLRCSPISGHKSVSWYQQVLGQGPQFIFQYYEKEERGRGNFPDRFSARQFPNYSSELNVNALLLGDSALYLCASSLQPAGLETQYFGPGTRLLVL.

The rearrangement joins TRBV4-3 to TRBJ2-7; 12 bases map to TRBD2. The V segment lost 0 bases and the J segment 1 base; nucleotides outside the gene matches: 7. The CDR3 has 18 amino acids. Germline CDR1 reads LGHNA; CDR2 reads YSLEER. In DNA, the CDR3 is TGCGCCAGCAGCCAAGATCGATCGACTAGCGGGGGTTCCTACGAGCAGTACTTC. It specifies CASSQDRSTSGGSYEQYF.

This clonotype has a count of ten or more. The chain joins TRBV7-9 to TRBJ1-1; TRBD1 aligns across 9 bases. The V segment lost 4 bases and the J segment 8 bases; nucleotides outside the gene matches: 5. The CDR3 is 13 amino acids. Germline loops: CDR1 SEHNR, CDR2 FQNEAQ (reference sequence). In DNA, the CDR3 is TGTGCCAGCAGCTCTACAGGGGGCCTAGAAGCTTTCTTT. It encodes CASSSTGGLEAFF.

This chain uses TRBV20-1 with TRBJ2-7; D remains ambiguous. The CDR3 runs 12 residues. The germline V gene has CDR1 DFQATT and CDR2 SNEGSKA (reference sequence). Trimming cost V 6 bases and J 0 bases, with 9 bases left between them. Written as DNA, the CDR3 is TGCAGTGCGAGACACACCTCCTACGAGCAGTACTTC. Encoded protein: CSARHTSYEQYF.

This clonotype has ten or more counts. The genes are TRBV12-3 or TRBV12-4 and TRBJ1-1; D is undetermined. The V end lost 3 bases, the J end lost 1 base, and 12 bases lay between the germline ends. The CDR3 is made up of 15 amino acids. The CDR3 bases are TGTGCCAGCAGTTTTTGGCTGTCCGCGAACACTGAAGCTTTCTTT. Translated: CASSFWLSANTEAFF.

Turning to this clonotype: A much larger clone differs by one base, so this may be a read error. This sequence joins TRBV27 and TRBJ2-3; the D is unclear. Germline V gives CDR1 MNHEY, CDR2 SMNVEV (reference sequence). The CDR3 runs to 14 residues. The CDR3 sequence is CVSSFTTSTDTQYF. The CDR3 DNA is TGTGTCAGCAGTTTTACTACGAGCACAGATACGCAGTATTTT.

In this sample, this clonotype turned up many times. The chain carries TRBV7-9 and TRBJ2-7; 14 bases fit TRBD2. This CDR3 region has 16 residues. CDR1 is SEHNR, CDR2 FQNEAQ, per germline (reference sequence). After removal of 4 bases from V and 6 bases from J, the junction contained 8 bases not matched to a gene. The CDR3 DNA follows: TGTGCCAGCAGCTCGGGACTAGCGGGAGACCCACTCGAGCAGTACTTC. It translates to CASSSGLAGDPLEQYF.

This clonotype was seen ten or more times. This chain links TRBV7-2 with TRBJ2-2; 8 bases agree with TRBD2. V dropped 7 bases and J dropped 5; count of bases not matched to a gene: 9. Germline CDR1 is SGHTA and CDR2 is FQGNSA. This CDR3 region has 15 residues. CDR3 sequence reads: CASNSGGAVTGELFF. For the CDR3, the DNA is TGTGCCAGCAACTCCGGGGGGGCCGTTACCGGGGAGCTGTTTTTT.

This clonotype was counted many times. The rearrangement uses TRBV7-3 and TRBJ2-2, with TRBD2 as a possible D gene (5 bases). The CDR3 sequence is 18 residues long. V was cut by 5 bases and J by 0 bases, with 19 bases left in between. CDR1 and CDR2 from the germline V gene are SGHTA and FQGTGA. CDR3 sequence (DNA): TGTGCCAGCAGCCCAATCCTTAGCGAGGAGGCGAACACCGGGGAGCTGTTTTTT. Translation: CASSPILSEEANTGELFF.

This clonotype was seen at least ten times. The chain carries TRBV20-1 and TRBJ2-7, with 11 bases identical to TRBD1. This CDR3 comprises 13 residues. Germline lookup yields CDR1 DFQATT and CDR2 SNEGSKA (reference sequence). V trimming: 5 bases; J trimming: 6 bases; junction bases outside the gene matches: 6. DNA for the CDR3: TGCAGTGCTCTCGGGACAGGGGGAGGCGAGCAGTACTTC. It encodes CSALGTGGGEQYF.

This clonotype was recorded at least ten times. V and J are TRBV11-2 and TRBJ2-2; D perhaps matches TRBD1 (6 bases). Per the germline V gene, CDR1 is SGHAT and CDR2 is FQNNGV. This CDR3 region has 17 residues. V dropped 5 bases and J dropped 5 bases, with 21 bases sitting between them. The DNA of the CDR3 is TGTGCCAGCAGCACACCCTCCAGGGGTCGGAAAACCGGGGAGCTGTTTTTT. Translation gives CASSTPSRGRKTGELFF.

The table lists this clonotype with many counts. This sequence joins TRBV6-2 or TRBV6-3 and TRBJ2-2, with D unclear. Germline V CDR1 and CDR2: MNHEY, SVGEGT. Trimming shortened V by 7 bases and J by 0 bases, and 6 bases separated the two germline ends. The CDR3 has 13 residues. In DNA, the CDR3 is TGTGCCAGCATTAAGTCGAACACCGGGGAGCTGTTTTTT. It encodes CASIKSNTGELFF.

With regard to this clonotype: Being one base from a much bigger clone, this may be a read error. The rearrangement links TRBV6-6 to TRBJ1-1, with TRBD1 matching 8 bases. The CDR3 is 15 residues long. Per germline, CDR1 MNHNY and CDR2 SVGAGI (reference sequence). The CDR3 region is CASSYQTGVNSEAFF. CDR3 nucleotide sequence: TGTGCCAGCAGTTACCAGACAGGGGTGAACTCTGAAGCTTTCTTT.

There are a few counts of this clonotype. The chain recombines TRBV9 with TRBJ1-2; a possible D gene is TRBD1 (6 bases). V dropped 0 bases and J dropped 0 bases, with 15 bases sitting between them. The V gene's germline CDR1 is SGDLS and CDR2 YYNGEE. This CDR3 is built from 17 residues. Here the CDR3 reads CASSVEGGAISNYGYTF. Here the CDR3 DNA reads TGTGCCAGCAGCGTAGAGGGGGGGGCCATATCTAACTATGGCTACACCTTC.